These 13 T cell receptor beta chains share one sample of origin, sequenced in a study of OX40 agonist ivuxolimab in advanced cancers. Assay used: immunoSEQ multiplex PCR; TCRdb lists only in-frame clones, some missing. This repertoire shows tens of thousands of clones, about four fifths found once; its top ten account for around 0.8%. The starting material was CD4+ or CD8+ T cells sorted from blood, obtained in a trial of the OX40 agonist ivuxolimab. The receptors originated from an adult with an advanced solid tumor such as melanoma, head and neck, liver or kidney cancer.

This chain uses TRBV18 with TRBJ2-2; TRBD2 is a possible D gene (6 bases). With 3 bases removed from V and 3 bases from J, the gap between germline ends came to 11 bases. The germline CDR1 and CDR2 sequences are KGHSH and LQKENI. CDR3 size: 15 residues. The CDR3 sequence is CASSPTSGDTGELFF. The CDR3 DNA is TGTGCCAGCTCACCGACGTCGGGGGACACCGGGGAGCTGTTTTTT.

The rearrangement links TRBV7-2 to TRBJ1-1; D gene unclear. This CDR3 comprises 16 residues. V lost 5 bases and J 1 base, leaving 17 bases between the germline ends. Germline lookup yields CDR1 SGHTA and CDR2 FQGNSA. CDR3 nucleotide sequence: TGTGCCAGCAGCCACTCATGGAGGGAGGGGAACACTGAAGCTTTCTTT. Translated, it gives CASSHSWREGNTEAFF.

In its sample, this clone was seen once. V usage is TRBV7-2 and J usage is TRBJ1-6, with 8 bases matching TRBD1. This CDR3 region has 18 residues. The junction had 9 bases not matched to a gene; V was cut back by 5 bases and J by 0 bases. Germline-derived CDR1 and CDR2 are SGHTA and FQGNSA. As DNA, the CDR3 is TGTGCCAGCAGCCTAGGGATTACAGGGGGCTCCTATAATTCACCCCTCCACTTT. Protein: CASSLGITGGSYNSPLHF.

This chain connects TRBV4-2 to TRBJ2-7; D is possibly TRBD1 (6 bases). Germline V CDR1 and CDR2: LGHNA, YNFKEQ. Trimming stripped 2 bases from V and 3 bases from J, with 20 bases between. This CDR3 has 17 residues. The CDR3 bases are TGTGCCAGCAGCCAACCTTTCAGGGGTCCAAATATCTACGAGCAGTACTTC. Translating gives CASSQPFRGPNIYEQYF.

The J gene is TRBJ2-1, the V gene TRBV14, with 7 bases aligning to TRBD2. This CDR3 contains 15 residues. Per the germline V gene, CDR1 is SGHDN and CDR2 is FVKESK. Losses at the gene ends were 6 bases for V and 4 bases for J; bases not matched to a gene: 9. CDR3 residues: CASSPLSGVYNEQFF. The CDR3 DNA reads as TGTGCCAGCAGTCCTTTGAGCGGGGTATACAATGAGCAGTTCTTC.

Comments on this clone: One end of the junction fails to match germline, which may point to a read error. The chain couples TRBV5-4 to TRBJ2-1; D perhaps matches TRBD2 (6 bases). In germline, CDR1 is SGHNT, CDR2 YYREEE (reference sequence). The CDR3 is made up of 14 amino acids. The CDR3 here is CASSLERAAPGFVF. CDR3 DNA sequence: TGTGCCAGCAGCTTGGAGCGGGCGGCCCCCGGGTTCGTCTTC.

For the CDR3, the DNA is TGTGCCTGGAGTGTCGGGGTTAGCAATCAGCCCCAGCATTTT. Its protein is CAWSVGVSNQPQHF. The chain has TRBV30 and TRBJ1-5; D uncertain. Germline lookup yields CDR1 GTSNPN and CDR2 SVGIG (reference sequence). The length of the CDR3 is 14 residues. V lost 0 bases to trimming and J lost 0 bases, with 6 bases between them.

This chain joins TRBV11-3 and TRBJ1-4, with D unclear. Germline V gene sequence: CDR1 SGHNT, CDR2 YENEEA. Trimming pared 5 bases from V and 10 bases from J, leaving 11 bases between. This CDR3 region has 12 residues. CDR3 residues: CASSPRRGKLFF. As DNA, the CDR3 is TGTGCCAGCAGCCCTCGACGGGGAAAACTGTTTTTT.

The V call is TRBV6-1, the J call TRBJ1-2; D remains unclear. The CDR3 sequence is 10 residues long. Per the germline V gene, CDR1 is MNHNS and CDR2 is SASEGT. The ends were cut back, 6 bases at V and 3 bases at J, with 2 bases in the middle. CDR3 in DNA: TGTGCCAGCAGGGACTATGGCTACACCTTC. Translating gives CASRDYGYTF.

The CDR3 protein is CASSLGLSGPPGNTIYF. CDR3 bases: TGTGCCAGCAGCTTAGGATTGTCGGGGCCCCCTGGAAACACCATATATTTT. V gene TRBV7-9 combines with J gene TRBJ1-3; D possibly corresponds to TRBD1 (5 bases). The CDR3 is 17 amino acids. The germline V and J ends were trimmed by 1 base and 2 bases, with 15 bases remaining between them. Germline V gives CDR1 SEHNR, CDR2 FQNEAQ (reference sequence).

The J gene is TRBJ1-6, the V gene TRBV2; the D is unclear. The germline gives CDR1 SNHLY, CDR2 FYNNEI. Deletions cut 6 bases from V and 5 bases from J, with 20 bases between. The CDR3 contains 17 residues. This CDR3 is CASSPPYSVSNNSPLHF. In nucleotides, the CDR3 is TGTGCCAGCAGCCCGCCCTACTCCGTCAGTAATAATTCACCCCTCCACTTT. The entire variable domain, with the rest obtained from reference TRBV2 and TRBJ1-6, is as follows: EPEVTQTPSHQVTQMGQEVILRCVPISNHLYFYWYRQILGQKVEFLVSFYNNEISEKSEIFDDQFSVERPDGSNFTLKIRSTKLEDSAMYFCASSPPYSVSNNSPLHFGNGTRLTVT.

The CDR3 nucleotides are TGCGCCAGCAGCTTAACCCAGGACACTTTCGGGAGCTATGGCTACACCTTC. Translated, it gives CASSLTQDTFGSYGYTF. This chain joins TRBV5-1 and TRBJ1-2; possible D gene TRBD1, 5 bases. Germline V gene data show CDR1 as SGHRS and CDR2 as YFSETQ. The CDR3 has 17 residues. Deletions cut 2 bases from V and 4 bases from J, with 21 bases between.

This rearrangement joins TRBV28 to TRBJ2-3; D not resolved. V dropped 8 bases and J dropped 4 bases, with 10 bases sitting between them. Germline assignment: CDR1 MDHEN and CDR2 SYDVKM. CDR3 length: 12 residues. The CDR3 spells CASHTPADTQYF. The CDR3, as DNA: TGTGCCAGCCACACCCCCGCAGATACGCAGTATTTT.